Below are 4 T cell receptor beta chains sequenced from a single sample in a study of blood T cell repertoires in COVID-19. Assay: immunoSEQ multiplex PCR; the TCRdb copy retains only in-frame clones and omits some. The data show 140,000 or so clones, 76% seen once. The sequencing sample was made of peripheral blood. The receptors were gathered from a man aged 60 to 69 with acute or convalescent COVID-19.

This clone was seen a few times. The chain has TRBV6-6 and TRBJ2-1; D uncertain. This CDR3 is 15 amino acids long. Looked up from germline, CDR1 is MNHNY and CDR2 is SVGAGI (reference sequence). Trimming removed 5 bases at V and 7 bases at J, with 18 bases between. The CDR3 DNA is TGTGCCAGCAGTCCCCTCGATGGGCCCGTTAATGAGCAGTTCTTC. Translation gives CASSPLDGPVNEQFF.

J is TRBJ2-7 and V is TRBV3-1 (or the pseudogene TRBV3-2); 8 bases are a match to TRBD1. This CDR3 contains 14 residues. J gave up 4 bases and V 0 bases, and 2 bases lay outside the gene matches. Germline V gives CDR1 LGHDT, CDR2 YNNKEL (reference sequence). CDR3 amino acids: CASSQEQGGYEQYF. The DNA of the CDR3 is TGTGCCAGCAGCCAAGAACAGGGGGGTTACGAGCAGTACTTC.

The chain recombines TRBV28 with TRBJ2-7; D remains unclear. V was clipped by 2 bases and J by 2 bases, with 7 bases between them. This CDR3 has 13 amino acids. CDR1 and CDR2 from the germline V gene are MDHEN and SYDVKM. The CDR3 DNA reads TGTGCCAGCAGTTTAGGCAGGCCCTACGAGCAGTACTTC. The encoded protein is CASSLGRPYEQYF.

This clone was counted a single time. The rearrangement links TRBV25-1 to TRBJ1-1; 7 nucleotides agree with TRBD1. After removal of 7 bases from V and 4 bases from J, the junction contained 6 bases not matched to a gene. The CDR3 sequence is 13 residues long. Germline CDR1 reads MGHDK; CDR2 reads SYGVNS. CDR3 protein: CASKRQGRTEAFF. The CDR3 DNA reads TGTGCCAGCAAAAGACAGGGCCGCACTGAAGCTTTCTTT.